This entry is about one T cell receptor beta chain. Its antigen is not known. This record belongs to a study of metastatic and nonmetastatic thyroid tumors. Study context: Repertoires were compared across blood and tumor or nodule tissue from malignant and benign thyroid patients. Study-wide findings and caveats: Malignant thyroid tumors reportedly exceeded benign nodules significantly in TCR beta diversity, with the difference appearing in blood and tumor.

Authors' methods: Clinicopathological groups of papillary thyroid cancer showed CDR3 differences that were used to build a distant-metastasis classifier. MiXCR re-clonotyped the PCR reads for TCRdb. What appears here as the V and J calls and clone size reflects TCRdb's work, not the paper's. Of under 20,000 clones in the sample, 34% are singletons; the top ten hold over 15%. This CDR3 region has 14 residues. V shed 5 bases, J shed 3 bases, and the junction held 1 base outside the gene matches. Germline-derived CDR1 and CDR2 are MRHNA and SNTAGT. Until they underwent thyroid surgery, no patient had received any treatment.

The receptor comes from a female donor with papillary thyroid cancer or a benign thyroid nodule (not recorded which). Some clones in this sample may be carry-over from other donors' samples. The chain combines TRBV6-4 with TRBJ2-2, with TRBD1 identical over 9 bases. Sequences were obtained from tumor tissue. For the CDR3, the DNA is TGTGCCAGCAGTACAGGGGGCGACACCGGGGAGCTGTTTTTT. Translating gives CASSTGGDTGELFF.